This TCR beta chain was retrieved from a study of T cell responses to AZD1222 COVID-19 vaccine listed by TCRdb under 2021. Study-wide context: A total of 230 or so trial participants underwent TCR sequencing, of whom 200 to 220 received two doses of AZD1222 and roughly 25 received two doses of the MenACWY control vaccine. Enrollment into the trials was organized by age into subgroups of 18-55, 56-69 and 70-plus years, and those subgroups contained approximately 160, 26 and 62 TCR-sequenced participants, respectively. The research as a whole found: Epitopes outside the regions mutated in the B.1.351 and B.1.1.7 variants were reportedly recognized by nearly half of the unique spike-specific TCRs. A significant rise in spike-specific TCR breadth and depth was observed after two AZD1222 doses relative to day 0 and relative to MenACWY recipients. Because no day 14 peak-response samples were available, repertoires were characterized only after the peak T cell response. The whole spike protein was spanned by vaccine-associated CD4 TCRs, and dominant responses were seen in regions 160-218 and 743-854. Most participants were white British and females outnumbered males, and the authors suggested that clonal diversity may have been underestimated. Conclusions about previously exposed vaccinees are limited, since just 6 or 7 AZD1222 recipients were seropositive for SARS-CoV-2 at baseline. The 56-69-year group was small, and its depth increase did not reach significance, likely because of low power.

The CDR3 regions of human TCRbeta chains were analyzed by immunosequencing. The authors processed their data as follows. Repertoire TCRs were matched against a reference library of SARS-CoV-2-specific TCRs generated with the MIRA antigen-specificity platform. Breadth meant the fraction of unique TCRs that were SARS-CoV-2-associated, whereas depth meant the fraction of total T cells that were SARS-CoV-2-associated. Using the MIRA data, each spike-specific TCR was mapped to the spike region that the TCR reacts to and placed in a CD4 or CD8 class. Log10-transformed breadth and depth values were compared by one-way ANOVA with Sidak's multiple comparisons tests. TCRdb's version of the immuneACCESS table is confined to in-frame rearrangements and falls short of the full clone set. An unresolved V gene accounts for under half of the shortfall where checked; the remainder is of unknown origin. D and trimming were read from the DNA, whereas the V and J calls and clone size are those reported in that table. This sample is represented by 150,000 or so clones; 75% to 95% of them were singletons. The ten largest account for less than 3.5% of the sample.

A distance of 8 bases separates the germline ends of V and J, which lose 6 bases and 0 bases respectively. CDR1 and CDR2 are read off the germline V gene (reference sequence) as SGHAT and FQDESV. From its cysteine to its phenylalanine, the CDR3 spans 13 amino acids. The CDR3 DNA has 39 bases and is translated from base 1. The meaning of the sample's time point label: baseline before first vaccination. The treatment or condition label, as the study defines it: meningococcal conjugate vaccine given as trial control. Vaccinee samples were obtained from the UK trials COV001 and COV002, which included a single-blind randomized controlled phase 2/3 trial of AZD1222 (ChAdOx1 nCoV-19) in healthy adults. For TCRbeta chain sequencing, PBMC samples from trial participants were taken at day 0 and at day 28 after the second dose. As concerns this clone: Which antigen it targets is not known. Base qualities are not provided; no much larger clone lies one nucleotide away.

The chain is encoded by TRBV11-1 joined to TRBJ1-2, with the D gene call left open. The receptor was derived from an adult in good health. This sample comprised peripheral blood, obtained on day 0 of MenACWY control vaccination. Here the CDR3 is given as CASSPTANYGYTF. In nucleotides, the sequence is TGTGCCAGCAGTCCGACCGCTAACTATGGCTACACCTTC. The reference TRBV11-1 and TRBJ1-2 proteins fill in what lies around the CDR3, so the full variable domain reads EAEVAQSPRYKITEKSQAVAFWCDPISGHATLYWYRQILGQGPELLVQFQDESVVDDSQLPKDRFSAERLKGVDSTLKIQPAELGDSAMYLCASSPTANYGYTFGSGTRLTVV.